This T cell receptor (beta chain) was profiled in a study of metastatic and nonmetastatic thyroid tumors. On the study more broadly: The comparison covered peripheral blood and tumor or nodule tissue in malignant and benign thyroid patients.

This clone was recorded a few times. The antigen remains undetermined. Original data processing: Construction of a distant-metastasis classifier for papillary thyroid cancer relied on CDR3 differences across clinicopathological groups. TCRdb re-called clones from the PCR reads using MiXCR. The V and J calls shown here were made by TCRdb, not taken from the authors' results. Here the sample spans thousands of clones, under 35% being singletons. Before thyroid surgery, none of the patients had received any treatment. Points from the study as a whole: Within blood and tumor, benign nodules reportedly had significantly lower TCR beta diversity than malignant thyroid tumors did.

The CDR3 spans 13 residues. The germline gives CDR1 MNHEY, CDR2 SMNVEV (reference sequence). The trim removed 10 bases at V and 1 base at J, leaving 6 bases unmatched. The sequencing sample was made of tumor tissue. The chain recombines TRBV27 with TRBJ2-7, with TRBD1 matching over 8 bases. The receptor comes from a male donor with papillary thyroid cancer or a benign thyroid nodule (not recorded which). Some clones in this sample may be carry-over from other donors' samples. The CDR3 loop is CATRTGNSYEQYF. The CDR3, as DNA: TGTGCCACCCGGACAGGGAATTCCTACGAGCAGTACTTC.